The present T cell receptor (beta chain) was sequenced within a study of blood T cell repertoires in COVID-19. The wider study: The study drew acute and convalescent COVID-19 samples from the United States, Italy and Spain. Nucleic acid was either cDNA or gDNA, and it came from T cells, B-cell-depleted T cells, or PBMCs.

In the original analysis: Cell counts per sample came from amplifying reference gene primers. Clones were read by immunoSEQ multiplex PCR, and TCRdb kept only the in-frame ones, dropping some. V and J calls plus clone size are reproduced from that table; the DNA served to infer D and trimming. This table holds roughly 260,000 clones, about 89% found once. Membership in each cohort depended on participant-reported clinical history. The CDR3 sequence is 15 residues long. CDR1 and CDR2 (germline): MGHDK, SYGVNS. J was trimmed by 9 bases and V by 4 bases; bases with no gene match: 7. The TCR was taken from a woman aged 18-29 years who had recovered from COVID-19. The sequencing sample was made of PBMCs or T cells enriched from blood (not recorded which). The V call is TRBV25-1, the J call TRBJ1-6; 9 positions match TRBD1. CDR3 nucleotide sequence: TGTGCCAGCAGTGGCCGGGACAGGGTATCTTCACCCCTCCACTTT. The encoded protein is CASSGRDRVSSPLHF.